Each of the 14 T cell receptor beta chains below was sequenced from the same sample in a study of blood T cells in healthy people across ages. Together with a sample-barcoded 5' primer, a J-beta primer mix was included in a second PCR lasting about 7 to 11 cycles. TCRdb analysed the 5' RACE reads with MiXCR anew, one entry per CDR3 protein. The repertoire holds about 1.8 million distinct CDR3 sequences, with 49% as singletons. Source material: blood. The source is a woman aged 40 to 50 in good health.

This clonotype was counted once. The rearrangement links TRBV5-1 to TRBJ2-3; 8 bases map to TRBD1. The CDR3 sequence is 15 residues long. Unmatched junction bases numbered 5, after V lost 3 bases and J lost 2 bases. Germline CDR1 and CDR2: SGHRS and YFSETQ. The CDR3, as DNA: TGCGCCAGCAGCTGGGACAGGCCCTTCACAGATACGCAGTATTTT. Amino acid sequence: CASSWDRPFTDTQYF.

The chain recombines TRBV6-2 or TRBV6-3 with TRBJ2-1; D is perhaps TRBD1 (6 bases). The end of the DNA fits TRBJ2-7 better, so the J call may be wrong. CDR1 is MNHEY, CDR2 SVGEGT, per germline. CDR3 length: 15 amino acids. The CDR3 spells CASRDRGYSYNEQYF. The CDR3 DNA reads TGTGCCAGCAGGGACAGAGGGTACTCCTACAATGAGCAGTACTTC.

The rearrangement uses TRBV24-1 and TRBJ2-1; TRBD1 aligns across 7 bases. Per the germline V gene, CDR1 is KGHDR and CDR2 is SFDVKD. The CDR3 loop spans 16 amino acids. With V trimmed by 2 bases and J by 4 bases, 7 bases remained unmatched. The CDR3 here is CATSDSTGAEYNEQFF. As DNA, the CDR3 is TGTGCCACCAGTGATTCTACAGGGGCAGAGTACAATGAGCAGTTCTTC.

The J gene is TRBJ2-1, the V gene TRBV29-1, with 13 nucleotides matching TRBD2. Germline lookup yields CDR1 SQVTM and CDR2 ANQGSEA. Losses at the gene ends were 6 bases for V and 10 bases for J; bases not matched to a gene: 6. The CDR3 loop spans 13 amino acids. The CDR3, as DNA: TGCAGCGTCCCTCGGACTAGCGGGAGAGAGCAGTTCTTC. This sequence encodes CSVPRTSGREQFF.

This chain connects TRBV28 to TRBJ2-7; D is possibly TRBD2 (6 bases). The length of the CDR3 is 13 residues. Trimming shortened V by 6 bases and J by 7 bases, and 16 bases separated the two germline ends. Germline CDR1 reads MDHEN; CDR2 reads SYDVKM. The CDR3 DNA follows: TGTGCCAGCAGCCGGGGGAACATGGATGAGCAGTACTTC. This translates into CASSRGNMDEQYF.

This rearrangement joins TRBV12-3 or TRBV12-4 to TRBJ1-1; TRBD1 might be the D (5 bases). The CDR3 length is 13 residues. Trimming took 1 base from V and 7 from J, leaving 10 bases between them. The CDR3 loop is CASSLGGGGEAFF. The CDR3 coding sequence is TGTGCCAGCAGTTTAGGCGGGGGGGGTGAAGCTTTCTTT.

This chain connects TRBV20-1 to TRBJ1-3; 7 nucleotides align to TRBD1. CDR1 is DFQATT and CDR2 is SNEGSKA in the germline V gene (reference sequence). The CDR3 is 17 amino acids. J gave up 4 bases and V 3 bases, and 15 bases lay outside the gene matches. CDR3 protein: CSASLRGRTVTGNTIYF. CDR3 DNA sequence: TGCAGTGCTAGTTTGAGGGGGCGCACAGTAACCGGAAACACCATATATTTT.

The CDR3 region has the DNA TGCGCCAGCAGAAGAGGGACAGCTCAATATGGCTACACCTTC. It specifies CASRRGTAQYGYTF. V usage is TRBV5-1 and J usage is TRBJ1-2; the match to TRBD1 covers 7 bases. The ends lost 5 bases at V and 5 bases at J; junction bases unmatched: 9. CDR1 SGHRS and CDR2 YFSETQ come from the germline V gene. The CDR3 loop spans 14 amino acids.

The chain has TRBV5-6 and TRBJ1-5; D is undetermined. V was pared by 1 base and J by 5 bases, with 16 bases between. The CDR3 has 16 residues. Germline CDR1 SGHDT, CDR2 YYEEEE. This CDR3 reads CASSLWSRSAHQPQHF. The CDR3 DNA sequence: TGTGCCAGCAGCTTGTGGAGCCGCTCGGCCCATCAGCCCCAGCATTTT. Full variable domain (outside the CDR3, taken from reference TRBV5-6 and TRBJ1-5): DAGVTQSPTHLIKTRGQQVTLRCSPKSGHDTVSWYQQALGQGPQFIFQYYEEEERQRGNFPDRFSGHQFPNYSSELNVNALLLGDSALYLCASSLWSRSAHQPQHFGDGTRLSIL.

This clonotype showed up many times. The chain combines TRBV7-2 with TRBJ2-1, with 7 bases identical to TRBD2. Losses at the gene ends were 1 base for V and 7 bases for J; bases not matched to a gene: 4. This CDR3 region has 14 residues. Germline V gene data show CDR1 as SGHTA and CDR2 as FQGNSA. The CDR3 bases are TGTGCCAGCAGCTTAGGCGGGGGATCGAATGAGCAGTTCTTC. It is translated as CASSLGGGSNEQFF. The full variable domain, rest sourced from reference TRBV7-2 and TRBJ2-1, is GAGVSQSPSNKVTEKGKDVELRCDPISGHTALYWYRQSLGQGLEFLIYFQGNSAPDKSGLPSDRFSAERTGGSVSTLTIQRTQQEDSAVYLCASSLGGGSNEQFFGPGTRLTVL.

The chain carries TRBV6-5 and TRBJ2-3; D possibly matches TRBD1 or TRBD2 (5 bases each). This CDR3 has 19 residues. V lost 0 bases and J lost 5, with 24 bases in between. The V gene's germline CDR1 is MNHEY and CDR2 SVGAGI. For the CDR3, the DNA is TGTGCCAGCAGTTACTCGCGATTTCGGGACCCAGGGCAGGGAGATACGCAGTATTTT. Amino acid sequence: CASSYSRFRDPGQGDTQYF.

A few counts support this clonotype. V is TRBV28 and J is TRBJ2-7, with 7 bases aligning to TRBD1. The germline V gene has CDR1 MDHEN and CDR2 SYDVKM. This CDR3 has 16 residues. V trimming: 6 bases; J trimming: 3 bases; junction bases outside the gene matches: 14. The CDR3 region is CASSHSRQGPNYEQYF. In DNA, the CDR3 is TGTGCCAGCAGCCACTCTCGACAGGGACCAAACTACGAGCAGTACTTC.

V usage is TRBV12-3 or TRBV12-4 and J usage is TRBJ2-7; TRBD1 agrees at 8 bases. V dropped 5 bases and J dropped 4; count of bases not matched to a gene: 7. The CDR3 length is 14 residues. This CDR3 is CASSVPGQAYEQYF. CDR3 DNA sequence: TGTGCCAGCAGTGTACCGGGACAGGCTTACGAGCAGTACTTC.

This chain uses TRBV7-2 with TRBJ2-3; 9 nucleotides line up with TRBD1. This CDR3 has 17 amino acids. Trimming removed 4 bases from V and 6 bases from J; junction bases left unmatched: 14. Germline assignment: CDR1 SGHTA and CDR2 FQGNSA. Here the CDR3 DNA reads TGTGCCAGCAGCTGGAGATTCCCGGGACAGGGTTCGGATACGCAGTATTTT. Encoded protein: CASSWRFPGQGSDTQYF.